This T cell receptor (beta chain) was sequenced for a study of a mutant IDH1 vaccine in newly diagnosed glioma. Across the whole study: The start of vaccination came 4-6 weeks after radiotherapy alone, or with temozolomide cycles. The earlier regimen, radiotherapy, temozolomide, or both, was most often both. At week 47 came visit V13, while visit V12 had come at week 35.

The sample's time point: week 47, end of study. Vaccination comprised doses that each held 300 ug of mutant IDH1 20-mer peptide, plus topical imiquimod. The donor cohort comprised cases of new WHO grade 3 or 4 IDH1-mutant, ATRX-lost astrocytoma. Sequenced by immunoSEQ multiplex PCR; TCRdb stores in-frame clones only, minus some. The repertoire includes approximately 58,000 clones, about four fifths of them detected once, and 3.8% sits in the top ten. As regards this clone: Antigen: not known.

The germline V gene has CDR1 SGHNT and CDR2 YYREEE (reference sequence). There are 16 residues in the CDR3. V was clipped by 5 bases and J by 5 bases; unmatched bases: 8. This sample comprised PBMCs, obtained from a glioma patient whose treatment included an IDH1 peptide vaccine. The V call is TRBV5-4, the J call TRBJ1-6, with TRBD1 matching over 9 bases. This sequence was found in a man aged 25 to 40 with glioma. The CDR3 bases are TGTGCCAGCAGGGCCCTGGGACAGGGCAATAATTCACCCCTCCACTTT. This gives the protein CASRALGQGNNSPLHF. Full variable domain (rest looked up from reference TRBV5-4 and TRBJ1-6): ETGVTQSPTHLIKTRGQQVTLRCSSQSGHNTVSWYQQALGQGPQFIFQYYREEENGRGNFPPRFSGLQFPNYSSELNVNALELDDSALYLCASRALGQGNNSPLHFGNGTRLTVT.